Here is one T cell receptor beta chain with its context. Its antigen is still unknown. The record originates from a study of cytomegalovirus exposure and HLA in healthy donors. Study-wide findings and caveats: TCR beta V segments were, for the most part, productive about 87% or about 30% of the time in an earlier analysis.

J was trimmed by 3 bases and V by 6 bases; bases with no gene match: 6. The germline V gene has CDR1 MRHNA and CDR2 SNTAGT. This CDR3 comprises 15 residues. 60 Vbeta and 13 Jbeta primers were used in PCR. Produced via immunoSEQ multiplex PCR; TCRdb's table is partial and in-frame only. Of some 160,000 clones in the sample, roughly 83% were seen once. This sequence was found in a woman aged 18-29 years in good health and CMV-seronegative. This rearrangement joins TRBV6-4 to TRBJ2-2, with 8 nucleotides matching TRBD2. The sample comprised PBMCs. The CDR3 DNA sequence: TGTGCCAGCAGGCGGGGGGACGGACACACCGGGGAGCTGTTTTTT. Its protein product is CASRRGDGHTGELFF.